This T cell receptor beta chain is drawn from a study of somatic mutations in cytotoxic T cells in rheumatoid arthritis. Whole-study context: Among the T-cell populations stained with V beta antibodies, some were separated by flow sorting at nearly 100% purity, including V beta1+ cells whose TCRB was sequenced.

There are 14 residues in the CDR3. Trimming removed 0 bases at V and 0 bases at J, with 5 bases between. Per the germline V gene, CDR1 is SGHVS and CDR2 is FNYEAQ. In the case of this clone: No antigen is known for it.

Study-level results: For patients with rheumatoid arthritis, CD8+ clonality went up with age, while healthy controls showed no such change.

Clones were read by immunoSEQ multiplex PCR, and TCRdb kept only the in-frame ones, dropping some. The sample includes 5,500 or so clones, approximately 82% of them seen just once. Input material: CD8+ T cells sorted from blood. The receptor was derived from an adult with rheumatoid arthritis. This chain connects TRBV7-6 to TRBJ1-1; D remains unclear. DNA for the CDR3: TGTGCCAGCAGCTTAGCAGGTCTGAACACTGAAGCTTTCTTT. This codes for CASSLAGLNTEAFF.